A single sample gave rise to the 12 T cell receptor beta chains below, sequenced in a study of cytomegalovirus exposure and HLA in healthy donors. PCR primers comprised 60 Vbeta and 13 Jbeta primers. Clones were sequenced by immunoSEQ multiplex PCR, and TCRdb holds only the in-frame ones, with some missing. The repertoire holds 130,000 to 150,000 clones, 65% to 85% seen once, with 6.5% to 7% in the top ten. Sequencing was performed on PBMCs. The receptors stem from a woman between 40 and 55 years old in good health and CMV-seropositive.

V and J are TRBV5-1 and TRBJ2-3; 9 bases line up with TRBD2. The CDR3 is made up of 17 amino acids. CDR1 and CDR2 from the germline V gene are SGHRS and YFSETQ. V lost 0 bases to trimming and J lost 2 bases; unmatched junction nucleotides: 7. CDR3 sequence: CASSLGALAGITDTQYF. CDR3 in DNA: TGCGCCAGCAGCTTGGGGGCCCTAGCGGGGATCACAGATACGCAGTATTTT.

This clone is a singleton in its sample. The chain combines TRBV7-2 with TRBJ2-7, with unresolved D. The germline V gene has CDR1 SGHTA and CDR2 FQGNSA. There are 12 residues in the CDR3. V lost 2 bases and J 2 bases, leaving 4 bases between the germline ends. This chain's CDR3 is CASSLLTYEQYF. DNA of the CDR3: TGTGCCAGCAGCTTACTAACCTACGAGCAGTACTTC.

This chain joins TRBV29-1 and TRBJ2-3, with 9 bases fitting TRBD2. V shed 4 bases, J shed 2 bases, and the junction held 7 bases outside the gene matches. The CDR3 runs 15 residues. Germline V lookup: CDR1 SQVTM, CDR2 ANQGSEA. Here the CDR3 reads CSVVKLAGATDTQYF. The CDR3 DNA reads TGCAGCGTTGTGAAGTTAGCGGGAGCCACAGATACGCAGTATTTT.

The rearrangement uses TRBV15 and TRBJ2-3, with D possibly matching TRBD1 (5 bases). Trimming removed 3 bases from V and 0 bases from J, with 13 bases in between. Germline V gene sequence: CDR1 LNHNV, CDR2 YYDKDF (reference sequence). This CDR3 has 16 residues. The CDR3 loop is CATSRLTGASTDTQYF. The CDR3 bases are TGTGCCACCAGCAGGTTAACAGGAGCTAGCACAGATACGCAGTATTTT.

V gene TRBV2 combines with J gene TRBJ1-2; D ambiguous. This CDR3 has 13 residues. Germline V CDR1 and CDR2: SNHLY, FYNNEI. V dropped 6 bases and J dropped 8 bases, with 16 bases sitting between them. The CDR3 DNA reads TGTGCCAGCAGAGGAGTGGATACAAGGGGCTACACCTTC. Amino acid sequence: CASRGVDTRGYTF.

The rearrangement links TRBV12-1 to TRBJ1-1; TRBD1, the D gene given by the table, was not confirmed from the DNA. TRBV12-1 is a known pseudogene. The CDR3 runs to 14 residues. This CDR3 is CASSPEGENTEAFF. CDR3 sequence (DNA): TGTGCCAGCAGCCCCGAGGGGGAGAACACTGAAGCTTTCTTT.

The chain is built from TRBV2 and TRBJ2-3; TRBD2 aligns across 9 bases. Germline V gene data show CDR1 as SNHLY and CDR2 as FYNNEI. This CDR3 is 12 amino acids long. The trim removed 1 base at V and 10 bases at J, leaving 0 bases unmatched. This CDR3 is CASSEERGAQYF. The CDR3 nucleotides read TGTGCCAGCAGTGAAGAGCGGGGGGCGCAGTATTTT.

The rearrangement links TRBV27 to TRBJ2-7; TRBD1 aligns across 9 bases. Germline trimming cut 6 bases from V and 6 bases from J; bases unmatched to any gene: 9. Germline values: CDR1 MNHEY, CDR2 SMNVEV (reference sequence). This CDR3 contains 14 residues. The CDR3 here is CASRAGTGLREQYF. CDR3 sequence (DNA): TGTGCCAGCAGGGCTGGGACAGGGTTACGCGAGCAGTACTTC.

V and J are TRBV7-2 and TRBJ1-5; D uncertain. Trimming took 5 bases from V and 4 from J, leaving 15 bases between them. This CDR3 is built from 15 residues. Germline assignment: CDR1 SGHTA and CDR2 FQGNSA. This chain's CDR3 is CASSAAAFRNQPQHF. DNA for the CDR3: TGTGCCAGCAGCGCTGCTGCGTTTCGAAATCAGCCCCAGCATTTT.

The chain employs TRBV2 and TRBJ1-2; 12 bases fit TRBD1. CDR1 and CDR2 (germline): SNHLY, FYNNEI. Unmatched junction bases numbered 7, after V lost 4 bases and J lost 7 bases. The CDR3 loop spans 15 amino acids. The CDR3 DNA reads as TGTGCCAGCAGTGGTCCGGGACAGGGGGCTTCTGGCTACACCTTC. It is translated as CASSGPGQGASGYTF.

The V call is TRBV30, the J call TRBJ2-5; the D is unclear. TRBJ2-7 explains the end of the DNA better; the J call may be wrong. Germline CDR1 and CDR2: GTSNPN and SVGIG (reference sequence). The CDR3 consists of 12 residues. CDR3 nucleotide sequence: TGTGCCTGGAGTGGTCCCTTGCGCGAGCAGTACTTC. As protein: CAWSGPLREQYF.

Here the CDR3 reads CASSLQGSQPQHF. The CDR3, as DNA: TGTGCCAGCAGTTTGCAGGGCAGTCAGCCCCAGCATTTT. The chain couples TRBV28 to TRBJ1-5, with a tentative D call TRBD1 (5 bases). The V and J ends lost 3 bases and 6 bases respectively, with 9 bases between them. Germline assignment: CDR1 MDHEN and CDR2 SYDVKM. The CDR3 spans 13 residues.